This T cell receptor (beta chain) was sequenced for a study of spatial heterogeneity in lung cancer. Study-level background: Donation came from 70 or so patients with untreated early-stage non-small cell lung cancer. Investigators collected some blood samples at disease recurrence, and the median time to first recurrence was 350 to 400 days. Beta-chain sequences were consistently detected more often than alpha-chain sequences. A unique TCR and UMI combination showed up more than ten times in raw reads, on average.

Indicated time point: blood taken at disease recurrence. Extraction of whole RNA from tumor, nontumor lung or frozen PBMC preceded unsorted sequencing. V lost 5 bases and J 4 bases, leaving 12 bases between the germline ends. The CDR3 is 14 residues long. Germline-derived CDR1 and CDR2 are SEHNR and FQNEAQ (reference sequence). This clonotype appeared many times. The library was built for alpha chains, so this beta chain is an off-target read and its size means little. TCRdb re-called the 5' RACE reads through MiXCR, storing one row per CDR3 protein. The data hold about 10,000 distinct CDR3 sequences, with under 5% observed a single time.

The origin of this receptor is a female donor with early-stage non-small cell lung cancer. This chain joins TRBV7-9 and TRBJ1-5; D is undetermined. The specimen was PBMCs, collected at recurrence. CDR3 bases: TGTGCCAGCAGCCCGGGGAACGGGAATCAGCCCCAGCATTTT. It specifies CASSPGNGNQPQHF. Based on the CDR3 plus reference TRBV7-9 and TRBJ1-5, the full variable domain is DTGVSQNPRHKITKRGQNVTFRCDPISEHNRLYWYRQTLGQGPEFLTYFQNEAQLEKSRLLSDRFSAERPKGSFSTLEIQRTEQGDSAMYLCASSPGNGNQPQHFGDGTRLSIL.